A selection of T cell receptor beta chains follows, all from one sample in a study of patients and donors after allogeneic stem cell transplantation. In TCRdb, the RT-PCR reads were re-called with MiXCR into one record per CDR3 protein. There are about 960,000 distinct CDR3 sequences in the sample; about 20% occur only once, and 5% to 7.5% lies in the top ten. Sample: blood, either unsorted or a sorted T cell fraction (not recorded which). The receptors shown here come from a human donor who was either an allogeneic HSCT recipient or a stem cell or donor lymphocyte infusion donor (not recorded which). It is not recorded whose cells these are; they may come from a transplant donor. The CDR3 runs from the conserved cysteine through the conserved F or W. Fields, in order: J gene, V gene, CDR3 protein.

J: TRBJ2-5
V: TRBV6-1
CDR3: CASTSLGGGETQYF

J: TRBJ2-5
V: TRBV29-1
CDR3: CSVEAGLAGETQYF

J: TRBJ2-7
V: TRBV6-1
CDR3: CATKRGTGTYEQYF

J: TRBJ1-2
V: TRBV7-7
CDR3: CASSFGREPPYTF

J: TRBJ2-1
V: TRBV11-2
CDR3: CASRLAGGPLNEQFF

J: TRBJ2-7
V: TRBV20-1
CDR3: CSALKEVSEQYF

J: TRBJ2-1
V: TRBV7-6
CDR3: CASSTGQIGYNEQFF

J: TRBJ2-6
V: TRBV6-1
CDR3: CASSPQTGANVLTF

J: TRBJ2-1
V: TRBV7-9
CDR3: CASSLASAVYNEQFF

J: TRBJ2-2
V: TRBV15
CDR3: CATSRVPRNTGELFF

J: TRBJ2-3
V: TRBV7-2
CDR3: CASSLAVSGGTDTQYF

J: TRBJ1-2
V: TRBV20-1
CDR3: CSAPGTGGRNYGYTF

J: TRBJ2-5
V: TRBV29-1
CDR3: CSVEAEGLAGVGETQYF

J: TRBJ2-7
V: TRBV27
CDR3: CASSPAGGVHEQYF

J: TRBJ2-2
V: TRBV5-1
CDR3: CASSLEPAGALTGELFF

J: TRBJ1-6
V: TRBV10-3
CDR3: CAISAGQGIGSYNSPLHF

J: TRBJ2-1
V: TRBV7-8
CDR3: CASSLTALGSYNEQFF

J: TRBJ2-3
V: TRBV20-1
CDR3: CSARNPRGTDTQYF

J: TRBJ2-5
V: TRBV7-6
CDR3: CASSLVGLALQETQYF

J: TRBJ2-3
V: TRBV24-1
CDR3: CATSGVAVTDTQYF

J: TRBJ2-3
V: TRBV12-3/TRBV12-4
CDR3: CASLRSDTQYF

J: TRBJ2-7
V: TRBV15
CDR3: CATSRDVQGARNEQYF

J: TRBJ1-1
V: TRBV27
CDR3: CASSPKGAIEAFF

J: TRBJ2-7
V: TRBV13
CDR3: CASSLWQEDEQYF

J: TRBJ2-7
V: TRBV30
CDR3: CAWRPRTSSYEQYF

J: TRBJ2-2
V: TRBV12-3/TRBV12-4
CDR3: CASSLRGGELFF

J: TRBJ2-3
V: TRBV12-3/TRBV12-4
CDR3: CASSWSGGTRAQYF

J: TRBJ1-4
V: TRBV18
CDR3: CASSPAGQGYEKLFF

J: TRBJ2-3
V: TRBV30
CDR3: CAWGNTDTQYF

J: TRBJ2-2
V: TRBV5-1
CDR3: CASSLRDRTGELFF

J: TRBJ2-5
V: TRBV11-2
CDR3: CASSLGRSGREQETQYF

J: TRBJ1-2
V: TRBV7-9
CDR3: CASSFSGQGAQGYTF

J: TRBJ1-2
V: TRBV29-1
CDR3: CSVVKRKGGTYGYTF

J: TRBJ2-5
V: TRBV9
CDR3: CASSAGQPQETQYF

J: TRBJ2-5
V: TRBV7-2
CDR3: CASSFDRGSQETQYF

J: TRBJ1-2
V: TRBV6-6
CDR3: CASSYDRGRSYTF

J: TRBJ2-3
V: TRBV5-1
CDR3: CASSLGRGADTQYF

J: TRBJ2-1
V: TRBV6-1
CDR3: CASTRMGHEQFF

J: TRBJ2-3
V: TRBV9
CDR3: CASSVASGVLSTDTQYF

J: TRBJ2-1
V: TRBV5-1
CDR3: CASSLGRNEQFF

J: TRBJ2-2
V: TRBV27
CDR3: CASSFGGGVDTGELFF

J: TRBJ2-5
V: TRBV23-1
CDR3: CASSHLTRGTKTQYF

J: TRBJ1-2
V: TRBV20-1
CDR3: CSAPTGSGYGYTF

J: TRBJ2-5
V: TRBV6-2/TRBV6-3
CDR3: CASSYSGSETQYF

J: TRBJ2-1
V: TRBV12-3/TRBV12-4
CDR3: CASSPPRGVREQFF

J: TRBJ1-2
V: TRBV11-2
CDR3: CASSFAGAPDYGYTF

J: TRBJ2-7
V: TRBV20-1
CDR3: CSARKWTGSPSSYEQYF

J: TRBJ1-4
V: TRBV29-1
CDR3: CSVTKRVGEKLFF

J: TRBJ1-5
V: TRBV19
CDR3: CASAPTGGRNQPQHF

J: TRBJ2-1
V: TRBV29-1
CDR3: CSVGPQSNEQFF

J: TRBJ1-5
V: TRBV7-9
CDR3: CASSSPGTGRGQPQHF

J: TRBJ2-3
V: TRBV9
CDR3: CASSVAGGASTDTQYF